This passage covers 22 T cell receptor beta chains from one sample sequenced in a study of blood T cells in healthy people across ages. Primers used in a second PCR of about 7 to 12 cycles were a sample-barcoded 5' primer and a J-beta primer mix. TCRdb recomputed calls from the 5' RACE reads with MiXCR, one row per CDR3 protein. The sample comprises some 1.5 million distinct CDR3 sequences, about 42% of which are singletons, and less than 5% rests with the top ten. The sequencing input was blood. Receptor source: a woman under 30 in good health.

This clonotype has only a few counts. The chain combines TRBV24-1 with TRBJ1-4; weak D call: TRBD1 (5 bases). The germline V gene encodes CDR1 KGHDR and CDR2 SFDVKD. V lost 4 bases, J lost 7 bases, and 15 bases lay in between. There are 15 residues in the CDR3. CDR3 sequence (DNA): TGTGCCACCAGTGACCGTGGGACGGGTGGTGAAAAACTGTTTTTT. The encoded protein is CATSDRGTGGEKLFF.

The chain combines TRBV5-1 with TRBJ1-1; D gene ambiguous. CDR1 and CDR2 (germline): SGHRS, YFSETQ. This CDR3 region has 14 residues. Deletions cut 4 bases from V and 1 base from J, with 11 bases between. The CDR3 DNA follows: TGCGCCAGCAGCCCTACGGACTCGAACACTGAAGCTTTCTTT. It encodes CASSPTDSNTEAFF.

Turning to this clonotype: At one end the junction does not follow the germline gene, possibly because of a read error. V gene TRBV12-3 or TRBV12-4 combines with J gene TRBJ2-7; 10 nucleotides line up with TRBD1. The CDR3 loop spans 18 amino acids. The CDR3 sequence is CASSLRLYGTGVSYERYF. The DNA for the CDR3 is TGTGCCAGCAGTTTACGGCTGTATGGGACAGGGGTTAGCTACGAGCGGTACTTC.

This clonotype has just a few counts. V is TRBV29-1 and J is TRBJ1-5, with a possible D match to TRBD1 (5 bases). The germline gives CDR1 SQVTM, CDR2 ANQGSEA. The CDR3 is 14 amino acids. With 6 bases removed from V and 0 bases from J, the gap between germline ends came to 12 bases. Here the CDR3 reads CSVRDGYSNQPQHF. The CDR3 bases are TGCAGCGTCCGGGACGGTTATAGCAATCAGCCCCAGCATTTT.

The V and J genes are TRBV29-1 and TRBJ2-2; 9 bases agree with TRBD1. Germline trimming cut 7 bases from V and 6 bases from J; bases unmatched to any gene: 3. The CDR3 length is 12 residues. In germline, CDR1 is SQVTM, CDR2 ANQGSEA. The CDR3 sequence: CSGTGGSGELFF. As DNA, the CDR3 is TGCAGCGGTACAGGGGGCTCCGGGGAGCTGTTTTTT.

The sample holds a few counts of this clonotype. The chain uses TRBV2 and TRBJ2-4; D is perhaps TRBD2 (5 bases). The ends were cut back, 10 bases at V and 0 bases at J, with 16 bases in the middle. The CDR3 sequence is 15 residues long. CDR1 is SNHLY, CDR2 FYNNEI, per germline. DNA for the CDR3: TGTGCCACCTCCTCGAGGGCCTCAGCCAAAAACATTCAGTACTTC. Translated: CATSSRASAKNIQYF.

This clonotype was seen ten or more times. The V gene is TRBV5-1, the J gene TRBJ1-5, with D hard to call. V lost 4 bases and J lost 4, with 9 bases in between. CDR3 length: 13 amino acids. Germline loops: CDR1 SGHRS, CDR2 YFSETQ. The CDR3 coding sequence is TGCGCCAGCAGCATGGACGGGAATCAGCCCCAGCATTTT. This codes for CASSMDGNQPQHF.

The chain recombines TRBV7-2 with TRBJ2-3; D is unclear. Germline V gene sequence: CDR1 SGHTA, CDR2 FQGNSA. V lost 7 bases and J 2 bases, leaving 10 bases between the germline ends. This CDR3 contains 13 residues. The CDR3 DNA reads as TGTGCCAGCACCCGGTTAGTCACAGATACGCAGTATTTT. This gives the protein CASTRLVTDTQYF. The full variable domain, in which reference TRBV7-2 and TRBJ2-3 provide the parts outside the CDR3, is GAGVSQSPSNKVTEKGKDVELRCDPISGHTALYWYRQSLGQGLEFLIYFQGNSAPDKSGLPSDRFSAERTGGSVSTLTIQRTQQEDSAVYLCASTRLVTDTQYFGPGTRLTVL.

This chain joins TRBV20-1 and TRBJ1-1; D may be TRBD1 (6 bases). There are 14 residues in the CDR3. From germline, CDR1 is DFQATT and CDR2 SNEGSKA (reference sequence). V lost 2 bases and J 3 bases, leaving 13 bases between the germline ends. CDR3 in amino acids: CSARTTGADTEAFF. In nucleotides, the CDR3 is TGCAGTGCTAGAACGACAGGTGCGGACACTGAAGCTTTCTTT.

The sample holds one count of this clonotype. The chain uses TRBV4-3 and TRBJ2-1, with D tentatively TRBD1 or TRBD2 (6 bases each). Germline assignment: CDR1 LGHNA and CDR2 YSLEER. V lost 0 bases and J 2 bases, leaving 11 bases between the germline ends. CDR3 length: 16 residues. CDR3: CASSQDPGAAYNEQFF. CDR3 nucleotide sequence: TGCGCCAGCAGCCAAGATCCGGGGGCCGCCTACAATGAGCAGTTCTTC.

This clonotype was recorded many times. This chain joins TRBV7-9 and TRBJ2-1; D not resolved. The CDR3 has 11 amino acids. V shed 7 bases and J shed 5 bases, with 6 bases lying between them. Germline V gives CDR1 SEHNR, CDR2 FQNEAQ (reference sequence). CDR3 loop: CASNLNNEQFF. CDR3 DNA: TGTGCCAGCAATCTAAACAATGAGCAGTTCTTC.

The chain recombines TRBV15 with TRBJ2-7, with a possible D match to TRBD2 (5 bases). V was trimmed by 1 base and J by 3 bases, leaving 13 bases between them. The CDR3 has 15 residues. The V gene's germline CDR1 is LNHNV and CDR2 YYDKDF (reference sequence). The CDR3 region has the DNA TGTGCCACCAGCAGAGCCTGGACGGGGAACTACGAGCAGTACTTC. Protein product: CATSRAWTGNYEQYF.

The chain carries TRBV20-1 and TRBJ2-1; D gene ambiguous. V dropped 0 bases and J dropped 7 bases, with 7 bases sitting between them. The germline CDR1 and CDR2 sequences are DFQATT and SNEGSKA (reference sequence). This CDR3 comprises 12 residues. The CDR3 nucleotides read TGCAGTGCTAGAGATAATCCGAATGAGCAGTTCTTC. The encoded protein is CSARDNPNEQFF.

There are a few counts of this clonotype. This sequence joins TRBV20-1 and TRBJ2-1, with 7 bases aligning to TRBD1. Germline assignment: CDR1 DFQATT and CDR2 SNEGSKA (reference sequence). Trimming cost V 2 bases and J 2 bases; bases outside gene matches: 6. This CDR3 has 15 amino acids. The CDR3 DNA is TGCAGTGCTAGAACCCGGGACAGAGCCTACAATGAGCAGTTCTTC. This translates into CSARTRDRAYNEQFF.

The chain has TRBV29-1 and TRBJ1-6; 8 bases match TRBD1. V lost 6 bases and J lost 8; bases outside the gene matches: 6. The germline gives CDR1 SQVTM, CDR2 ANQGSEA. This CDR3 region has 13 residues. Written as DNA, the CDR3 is TGCAGCGTCCGACAGGGGAGGGATTCACCCCTCCACTTT. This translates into CSVRQGRDSPLHF.

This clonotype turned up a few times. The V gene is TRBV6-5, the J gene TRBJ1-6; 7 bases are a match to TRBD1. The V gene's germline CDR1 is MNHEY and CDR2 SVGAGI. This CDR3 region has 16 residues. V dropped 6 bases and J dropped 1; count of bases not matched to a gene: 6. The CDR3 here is CASRRLQGSYNSPLHF. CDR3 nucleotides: TGTGCCAGCAGGCGTTTACAGGGGTCCTATAATTCACCCCTCCACTTT.

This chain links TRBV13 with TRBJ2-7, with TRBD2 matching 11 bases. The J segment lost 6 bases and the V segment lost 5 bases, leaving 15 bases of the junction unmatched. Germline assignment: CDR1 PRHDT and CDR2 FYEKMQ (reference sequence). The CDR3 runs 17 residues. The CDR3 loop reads CASSQRRLAGGKAEQYF. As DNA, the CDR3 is TGTGCCAGCAGCCAGAGGCGCCTAGCGGGAGGTAAGGCCGAGCAGTACTTC.

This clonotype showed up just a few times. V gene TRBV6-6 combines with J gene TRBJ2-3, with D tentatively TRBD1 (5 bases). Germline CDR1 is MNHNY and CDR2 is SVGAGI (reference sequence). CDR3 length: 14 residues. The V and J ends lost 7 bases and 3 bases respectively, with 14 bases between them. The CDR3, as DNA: TGTGCCAGCACGTTTGGGGCGATTACAGATACGCAGTATTTT. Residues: CASTFGAITDTQYF.

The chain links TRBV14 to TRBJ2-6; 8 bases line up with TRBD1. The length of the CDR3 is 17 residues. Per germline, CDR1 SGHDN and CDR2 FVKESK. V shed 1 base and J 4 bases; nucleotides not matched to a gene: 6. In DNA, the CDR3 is TGTGCCAGCAGCCAAGTGTCAGGGGGCCGGGGGGCCAACGTCCTGACTTTC. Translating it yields CASSQVSGGRGANVLTF.

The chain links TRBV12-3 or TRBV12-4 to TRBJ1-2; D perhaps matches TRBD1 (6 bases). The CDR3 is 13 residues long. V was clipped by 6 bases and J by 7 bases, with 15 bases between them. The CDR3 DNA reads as TGTGCCAGCAGGTATAGGACAGTCTCTGGCTACACCTTC. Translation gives CASRYRTVSGYTF.

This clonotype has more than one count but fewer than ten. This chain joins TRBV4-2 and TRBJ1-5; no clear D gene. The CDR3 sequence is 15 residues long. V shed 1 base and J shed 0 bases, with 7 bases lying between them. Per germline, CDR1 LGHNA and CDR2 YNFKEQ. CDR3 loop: CASSQGEYSNQPQHF. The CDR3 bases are TGTGCCAGCAGCCAAGGGGAATATAGCAATCAGCCCCAGCATTTT.

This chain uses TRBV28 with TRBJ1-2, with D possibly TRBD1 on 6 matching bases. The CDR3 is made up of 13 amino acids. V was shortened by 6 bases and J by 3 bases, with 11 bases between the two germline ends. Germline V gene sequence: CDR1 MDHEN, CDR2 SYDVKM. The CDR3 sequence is CASRLQGDYGYTF. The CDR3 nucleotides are TGTGCCAGCAGATTACAGGGAGACTATGGCTACACCTTC.